The T cell receptor (beta chain) described here comes from a study of blood T cell repertoires in COVID-19. Overall study context: Samples of COVID-19 (acute and convalescent) were obtained from the United States, Italy and Spain.

Per the authors' pipeline: By means of reference gene primer amplification, nucleated cell counts were estimated. Only in-frame clones appear in the TCRdb table, and some are missing; sequencing was by immunoSEQ multiplex PCR. V, J and clone size are those of that table, while D and trimming were read from the DNA. The sample gives 25,000 or so clones, 90% to 95% of which show up once; 4% to 5% is in the top ten. This clone showed up just once. CDR3 size: 12 residues. The germline gives CDR1 MNHNY, CDR2 SVGAGI (reference sequence). Trimming removed 6 bases from V and 11 bases from J, with 13 bases in between.

The sequenced material came from peripheral blood. This clonotype was sampled from a human donor with active COVID-19. The donor label of this sample is uncertain. The rearrangement links TRBV6-6 to TRBJ1-4; D perhaps matches TRBD1 (6 bases). The DNA of the CDR3 is TGTGCCAGCAGCCCAGGGGAAAGGAAACTGTTTTTT. Its translation is CASSPGERKLFF.